What follows is one T cell receptor (beta chain) and its context. What it binds is not known. Analysis merged second doses at about 4 or about 12 weeks. These data belong to a study of T cell responses to AZD1222 COVID-19 vaccine. General study points: Clonal diversity was possibly underestimated, and the donors were mostly white British, with more females. Repertoires were obtained only post-peak T cell response. Only 5 to 7 AZD1222 recipients tested seropositive at baseline.

Some clones are missing from TCRdb's copy, which holds only in-frame ones; the method was immunoSEQ multiplex PCR. The data hold 110,000 to 150,000 clones, with approximately 91% observed a single time. The clonotype comes from an adult who received the AZD1222 COVID-19 vaccine. The sample was peripheral blood, taken 28 days after the second AZD1222 dose.

In nucleotides, the CDR3 is TGTGCCAGCAGTTTCCTGCAGTCTGAAGCTTTCTTT. Its protein is CASSFLQSEAFF. The chain uses TRBV12-3 or TRBV12-4 and TRBJ1-1, with D uncertain. V was pared by 3 bases and J by 6 bases, with 8 bases between. This CDR3 contains 12 residues.